The 2 T cell receptor beta chains below all came from one sample that was sequenced in a study of control samples from healthy donors and cancer patients. The repertoire was sequenced with immunoSEQ multiplex PCR; TCRdb's copy has only in-frame clones and lacks some. The sample yields tens of thousands of clones, roughly 84% seen once. The specimen was PBMCs. The receptor source for this set is a man between 60 and 75 years old with head and neck cancer.

This clone was found once. This sequence joins TRBV5-1 and TRBJ2-5; D unclear. V was trimmed by 1 base and J by 4 bases, leaving 2 bases between them. The CDR3 is 11 residues long. Germline V gives CDR1 SGHRS, CDR2 YFSETQ. CDR3 in DNA: TGCGCCAGCAGCTTGAGAGAGACCCAGTACTTC. Encoded protein: CASSLRETQYF.

V gene TRBV6-5 combines with J gene TRBJ1-1; the D gene is possibly TRBD1 (5 bases). Germline V CDR1 and CDR2: MNHEY, SVGAGI. The CDR3 length is 14 residues. Trimming left V 7 bases short and J 1 base short, with 13 bases between. The CDR3 reads CASTRRGTNTEAFF. The CDR3 DNA is TGTGCCAGCACCCGTAGGGGAACGAACACTGAAGCTTTCTTT.